This TCR beta chain was identified during a study of blood T cell repertoires in COVID-19. As for the study in general: From the United States, Italy and Spain came samples of acute and convalescent COVID-19. T cells, B-cell-depleted T cells, or PBMCs supplied cDNA or gDNA.

Authors' analysis steps: Reference gene primer amplification gave estimated nucleated cell counts. Profiled with immunoSEQ multiplex PCR; TCRdb holds only in-frame clones, not every one. V and J calls and clone size are given by that table; D and trimming were obtained from the DNA. The sample contains more than 90,000 clones, over 80% of which appear only once. The V gene lost 6 bases and the J gene lost 0 bases, with 16 bases spanning the gap. The CDR3 has 16 amino acids. Germline assignment: CDR1 SGDLS and CDR2 YYNGEE. The chain recombines TRBV9 with TRBJ2-1; possibly TRBD2 for D (5 bases). The sequence derives from a man of 80 years or more with acute or convalescent COVID-19. Sequences were obtained from peripheral blood. In DNA form, the CDR3 reads TGTGCCAGCACCCCCGGAGGACTCCGCTCCTACAATGAGCAGTTCTTC. This codes for CASTPGGLRSYNEQFF.